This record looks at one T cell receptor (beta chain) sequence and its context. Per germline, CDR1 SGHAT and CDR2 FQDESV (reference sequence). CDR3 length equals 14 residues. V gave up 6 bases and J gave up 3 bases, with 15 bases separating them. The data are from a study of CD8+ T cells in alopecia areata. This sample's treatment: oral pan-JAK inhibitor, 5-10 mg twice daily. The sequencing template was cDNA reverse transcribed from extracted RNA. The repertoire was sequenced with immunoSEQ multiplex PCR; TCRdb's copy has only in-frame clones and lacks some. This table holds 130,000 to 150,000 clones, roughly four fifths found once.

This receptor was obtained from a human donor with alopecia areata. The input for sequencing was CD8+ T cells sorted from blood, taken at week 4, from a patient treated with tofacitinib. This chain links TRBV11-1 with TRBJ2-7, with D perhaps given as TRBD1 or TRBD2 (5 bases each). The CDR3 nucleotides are TGTGCCAGCAGTCATCGGGACCAATTCTACGAGCAGTACTTC. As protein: CASSHRDQFYEQYF.